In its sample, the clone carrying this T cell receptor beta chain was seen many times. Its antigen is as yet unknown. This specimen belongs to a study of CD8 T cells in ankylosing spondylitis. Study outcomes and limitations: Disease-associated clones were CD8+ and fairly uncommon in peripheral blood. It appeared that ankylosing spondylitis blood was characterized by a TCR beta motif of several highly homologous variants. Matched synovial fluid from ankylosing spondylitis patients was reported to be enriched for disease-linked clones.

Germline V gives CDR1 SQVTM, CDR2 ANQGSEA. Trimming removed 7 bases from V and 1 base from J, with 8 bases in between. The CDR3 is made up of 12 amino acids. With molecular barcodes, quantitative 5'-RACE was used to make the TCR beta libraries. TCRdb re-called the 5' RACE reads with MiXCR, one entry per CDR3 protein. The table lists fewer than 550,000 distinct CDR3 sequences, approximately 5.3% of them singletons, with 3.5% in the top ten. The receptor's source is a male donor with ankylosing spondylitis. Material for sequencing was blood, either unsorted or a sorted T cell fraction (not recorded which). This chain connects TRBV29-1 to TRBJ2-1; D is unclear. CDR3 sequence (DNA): TGCAGCGCTATATTGTCCTACAATGAGCAGTTCTTC. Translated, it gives CSAILSYNEQFF.